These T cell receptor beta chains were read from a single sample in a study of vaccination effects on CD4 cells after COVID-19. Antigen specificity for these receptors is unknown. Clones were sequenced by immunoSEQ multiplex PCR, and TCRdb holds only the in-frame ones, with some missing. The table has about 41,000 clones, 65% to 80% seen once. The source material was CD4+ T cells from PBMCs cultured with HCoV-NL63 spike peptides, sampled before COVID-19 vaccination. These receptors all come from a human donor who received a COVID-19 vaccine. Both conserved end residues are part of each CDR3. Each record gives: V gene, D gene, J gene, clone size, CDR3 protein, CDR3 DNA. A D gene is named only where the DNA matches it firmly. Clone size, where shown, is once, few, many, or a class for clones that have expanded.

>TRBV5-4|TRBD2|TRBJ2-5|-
CASSYSGGGETQYF
TGTGCCAGCAGCTATAGCGGGGGCGGAGAGACCCAGTACTTC
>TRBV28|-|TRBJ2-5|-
CASSSATLYQETQYF
TGTGCCAGCAGTTCCGCAACCCTGTACCAAGAGACCCAGTACTTC
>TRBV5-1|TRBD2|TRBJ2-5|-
CASRDISGDQETQYF
TGCGCCAGCAGGGATATTAGCGGGGACCAAGAGACCCAGTACTTC
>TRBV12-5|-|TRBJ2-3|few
CASGLVLGQRTDTQYF
TGTGCTAGTGGTTTGGTCTTGGGCCAACGCACAGATACGCAGTATTTT
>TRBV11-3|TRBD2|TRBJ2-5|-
CASSLGLGGGAQETQYF
TGTGCCAGCAGCTTAGGTCTTGGCGGGGGGGCGCAAGAGACCCAGTACTTC
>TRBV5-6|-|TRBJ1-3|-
CASSFTANSGNTIYF
TGTGCCAGCAGCTTTACGGCCAACTCTGGAAACACCATATATTTT
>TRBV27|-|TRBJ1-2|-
CASGGRVHGYTF
TGTGCCTCTGGCGGGAGGGTCCATGGCTACACCTTC
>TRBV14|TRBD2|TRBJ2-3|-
CASSLGTSGTFTDTQYF
TGTGCCAGCAGCCTGGGGACTAGCGGAACCTTCACAGATACGCAGTATTTT
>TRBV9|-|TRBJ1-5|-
CASSVGGRNQPQHF
TGTGCCAGCAGCGTAGGGGGGCGCAATCAGCCCCAGCATTTT
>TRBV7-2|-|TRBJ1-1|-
CASAETVNTEAFF
TGTGCCAGTGCCGAGACAGTGAACACTGAAGCTTTCTTT
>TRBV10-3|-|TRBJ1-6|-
CAISERGNSPLHF
TGTGCCATCAGTGAAAGGGGAAACTCACCCCTCCACTTT
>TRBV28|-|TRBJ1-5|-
CASSAIPGLNSYGNQPQHF
TGTGCCAGCAGTGCGATCCCTGGACTGAACAGCTATGGCAATCAGCCCCAGCATTTT
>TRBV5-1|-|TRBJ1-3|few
CASSLTGTSSGNTIYF
TGCGCCAGCAGCCTAACAGGAACAAGCTCTGGAAACACCATATATTTT
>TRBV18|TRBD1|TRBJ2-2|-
CASSPLLLGQGNTGELFF
TGTGCCAGCTCACCACTTCTCTTAGGACAGGGGAACACCGGGGAGCTGTTTTTT
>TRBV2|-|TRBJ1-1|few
CASRKDSNTEAFF
TGTGCCAGCAGGAAGGATTCGAACACTGAAGCTTTCTTT
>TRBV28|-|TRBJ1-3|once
CASTRAPYSGNTIYF
TGTGCCAGCACCAGGGCCCCGTACTCTGGAAACACCATATATTTT
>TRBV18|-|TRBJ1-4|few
CASTPGAGVEKLFF
TGTGCCAGCACCCCAGGGGCGGGGGTTGAAAAACTGTTTTTT